This T cell receptor beta chain was obtained from a study of blood T cell repertoires in COVID-19. Study as a whole: Samples taken during acute and convalescent COVID-19 were collected in the United States, Italy and Spain.

As processed by the authors: Amplifying reference gene primers gave estimates of nucleated cell counts. Only in-frame clones appear in the TCRdb table, and some are missing; sequencing was by immunoSEQ multiplex PCR. Clone size and V and J calls were adopted from that table, with D and trimming inferred from the DNA. This table has 150,000 to 200,000 clones, roughly 80% appearing once. Trimming took 0 bases from V and 1 from J, leaving 12 bases between them. The germline CDR1 and CDR2 sequences are GTSNPN and SVGIG (reference sequence). The CDR3 spans 15 residues. Sequencing was performed on peripheral blood. This TCR was recovered from a woman of 80 years or more with acute or convalescent COVID-19. J is TRBJ1-2 and V is TRBV30; D is ambiguous. This CDR3 is CAWSVSPVLNYGYTF. For the CDR3, the DNA is TGTGCCTGGAGTGTAAGTCCAGTCCTTAACTATGGCTACACCTTC.